This TCR beta chain stems from a study of T cells in Graves' hyperthyroidism and ophthalmopathy. The V end was cut by 0 bases, the J end by 4 bases, with 11 bases between. Germline CDR1 is SGHTS and CDR2 is YDEGEE. This CDR3 has 15 residues. RNA transcripts provided the source from which TCR beta CDR3 regions were amplified. During a first-round RT-PCR of the TCR CDR3, the HTBI primer set was used. MiXCR, applied by TCRdb to the multiplex PCR reads, yields one record per CDR3 protein. This table holds 700,000 or so distinct CDR3 sequences, roughly 17% found once. The authors deemed Graves' hyperthyroidism stable absent ophthalmopathy progression within 18 months. Newly diagnosed patients aged 18 to 65 had hyperthyroidism of under 2 months' duration. Diagnoses used clinical symptoms, serum thyroxine and TRAb, thyroid ultrasound and orbital computed tomography.

The chain has TRBV5-8 and TRBJ2-1, with D perhaps being TRBD1 or TRBD2 (5 bases each). The sequenced material came from blood. The clonotype comes from a man in his late teens or twenties with Graves' hyperthyroidism. CDR3 region: CASSLVGRKYNEQFF. CDR3 coding DNA: TGTGCCAGCAGCTTGGTGGGACGAAAGTACAATGAGCAGTTCTTC.